Following are 16 T cell receptor beta chains from one sample sequenced in a study of identical twins. TCRdb re-called the 5' RACE reads through MiXCR, storing one row per CDR3 protein. This sample carries around 530,000 distinct CDR3 sequences, roughly 15% of them seen once, and the ten largest clones take 0.44%. The data were also submitted as part of a second study, on yellow fever vaccine responses in identical twins.

The sequenced sample was CD4+ T cells sorted from blood. All receptors come from a young woman in good health.

This chain uses TRBV6-1 with TRBJ2-3, with D possibly called TRBD1 or TRBD2 (7 bases each). V was shortened by 6 bases and J by 0 bases, with 16 bases between the two germline ends. The CDR3 runs 16 residues. Germline V lookup: CDR1 MNHNS, CDR2 SASEGT. CDR3 sequence reads: CASSPAGGGSTDTQYF. The DNA for the CDR3 is TGTGCCAGCAGCCCAGCAGGGGGGGGGAGCACAGATACGCAGTATTTT.

There are a few counts of this clonotype. The rearrangement links TRBV29-1 to TRBJ1-5; maybe TRBD1 (5 bases). The CDR3 runs 13 residues. With 4 bases removed from V and 3 bases from J, the gap between germline ends came to 10 bases. Germline CDR1 reads SQVTM; CDR2 reads ANQGSEA. The CDR3 here is CSVGAGFNQPQHF. As DNA, the CDR3 is TGCAGCGTTGGGGCAGGGTTCAATCAGCCCCAGCATTTT.

This chain uses TRBV28 with TRBJ1-2, with D perhaps matching TRBD1 (6 bases). This CDR3 has 14 residues. Trimming left V 7 bases short and J 4 bases short, with 16 bases between. The germline V gene has CDR1 MDHEN and CDR2 SYDVKM. CDR3 DNA sequence: TGTGCCAGCACCAATTGGCAGGGGCGCTATGGCTACACCTTC. Translation gives CASTNWQGRYGYTF.

This clonotype was counted a few times. J is TRBJ2-1 and V is TRBV5-1, with D maybe TRBD1 (5 bases). Germline lookup yields CDR1 SGHRS and CDR2 YFSETQ. V was shortened by 4 bases and J by 7 bases, with 18 bases between the two germline ends. The CDR3 loop spans 15 amino acids. The CDR3 coding sequence is TGCGCCAGCAGCGGGGCAGCCGCGGTCAGAAATGAGCAGTTCTTC. The encoded protein is CASSGAAAVRNEQFF.

This clonotype showed up just a few times. The chain recombines TRBV2 with TRBJ2-7; D might be TRBD1 (6 bases). Trimming took 7 bases from V and 2 from J, leaving 15 bases between them. CDR1 and CDR2 from the germline V gene are SNHLY and FYNNEI. The CDR3 sequence is 14 residues long. CDR3 residues: CASMPGRGTYEQYV. The DNA for the CDR3 is TGTGCCAGCATGCCCGGCAGGGGTACCTACGAGCAGTACGTC.

This clonotype turned up a few times. The chain has TRBV5-1 and TRBJ1-2; D not certain. The CDR3 extends over 15 amino acids. Germline V lookup: CDR1 SGHRS, CDR2 YFSETQ. V lost 3 bases to trimming and J lost 2 bases, with 14 bases between them. Here the CDR3 reads CASSSAATQNYGYTF. Here the CDR3 DNA reads TGCGCCAGCAGCTCCGCGGCCACCCAAAACTATGGCTACACCTTC.

This clonotype was seen a handful of times. The chain is built from TRBV3-1 and TRBJ1-6; D ambiguous. With 2 bases removed from V and 4 bases from J, the gap between germline ends came to 9 bases. The CDR3 runs to 15 residues. CDR1 and CDR2 (germline): LGHDT, YNNKEL (reference sequence). CDR3 sequence reads: CASSQRAAYNSPLHF. The CDR3 coding sequence is TGTGCCAGCAGCCAACGGGCAGCATATAATTCACCCCTCCACTTT.

This clonotype was counted a few times. This chain connects TRBV20-1 to TRBJ1-2, with 7 bases that match TRBD1. Trimming removed 6 bases from V and 0 bases from J; junction bases left unmatched: 4. Germline V CDR1 and CDR2: DFQATT, SNEGSKA (reference sequence). This CDR3 has 13 amino acids. The CDR3 spells CSAEGTANYGYTF. CDR3 nucleotide sequence: TGCAGTGCCGAAGGGACAGCTAACTATGGCTACACCTTC.

The chain uses TRBV3-1 and TRBJ2-6, with 8 bases matching TRBD1. The ends lost 4 bases at V and 0 bases at J; junction bases unmatched: 8. The CDR3 runs to 18 residues. Germline CDR1 is LGHDT and CDR2 is YNNKEL (reference sequence). CDR3 protein: CASSPGDRIRSGANVLTF. DNA of the CDR3: TGTGCCAGCAGCCCTGGGGACAGGATCCGCTCTGGGGCCAACGTCCTGACTTTC.

This clonotype was detected only a few times. V is TRBV5-8 and J is TRBJ2-1, with D tentatively TRBD2 (6 bases). The V and J ends lost 0 bases and 3 bases respectively, with 16 bases between them. CDR1 is SGHTS, CDR2 YDEGEE, per germline. The CDR3 runs to 17 residues. The CDR3 loop is CASSLALQPGLYNEQFF. The CDR3 bases are TGTGCCAGCAGCTTGGCCTTGCAACCGGGACTCTACAATGAGCAGTTCTTC.

V and J are TRBV6-5 and TRBJ2-3; TRBD2 aligns across 9 bases. Trimming removed 0 bases from V and 1 base from J; junction bases left unmatched: 11. CDR1 is MNHEY and CDR2 is SVGAGI in the germline V gene. The CDR3 loop spans 19 amino acids. CDR3 loop: CASSYSISGRGEGTDTQYF. The CDR3 DNA reads TGTGCCAGCAGTTACTCGATTAGCGGGAGAGGGGAAGGCACAGATACGCAGTATTTT.

V and J are TRBV7-9 and TRBJ1-2; 7 nucleotides agree with TRBD1. V was pared by 5 bases and J by 1 base, with 7 bases of the junction left unmatched. This CDR3 region has 15 residues. Germline assignment: CDR1 SEHNR and CDR2 FQNEAQ (reference sequence). CDR3 sequence reads: CASSDDRVVNYGYTF. The CDR3 bases are TGTGCCAGCAGCGATGACAGGGTGGTTAACTATGGCTACACCTTC.

This clonotype was detected a few times. The J gene is TRBJ2-5, the V gene TRBV14; 10 positions agree with TRBD2. CDR1 and CDR2 from the germline V gene are SGHDN and FVKESK. The CDR3 runs 18 residues. The ends lost 1 base at V and 5 bases at J; junction bases unmatched: 13. The CDR3 loop reads CASSQGFLVSGRKETQYF. In DNA, the CDR3 is TGTGCCAGCAGCCAAGGGTTCCTTGTTAGCGGGAGGAAGGAGACCCAGTACTTC.

This clonotype was detected only a few times. This chain's CDR3 is CASNHQLTTGELFF. The CDR3 DNA is TGTGCCAGCAATCATCAGCTAACCACCGGGGAGCTGTTTTTT. This chain joins TRBV12-3 or TRBV12-4 and TRBJ2-2; D unclear. CDR3 length: 14 amino acids. V was cut by 7 bases and J by 4 bases, with 13 bases left in between.

J is TRBJ2-7 and V is TRBV3-1; D is possibly TRBD1 or TRBD2 (5 bases each). There are 14 residues in the CDR3. Trimming removed 4 bases from V and 1 base from J, with 11 bases in between. Germline V gene sequence: CDR1 LGHDT, CDR2 YNNKEL (reference sequence). CDR3: CASSPRGLSYEQYV. In DNA, the CDR3 is TGTGCCAGCAGCCCTCGGGGCCTTTCCTACGAGCAGTACGTC.

This rearrangement joins TRBV6-1 to TRBJ2-1; possible D gene TRBD2, 6 bases. V dropped 8 bases and J dropped 2 bases, with 16 bases sitting between them. This CDR3 has 15 amino acids. Germline CDR1 reads MNHNS; CDR2 reads SASEGT. The CDR3 DNA reads as TGTGCCAGCGGTCCAGCGGGTCCTACCTACAATGAGCAGTTCTTC. Protein sequence: CASGPAGPTYNEQFF.